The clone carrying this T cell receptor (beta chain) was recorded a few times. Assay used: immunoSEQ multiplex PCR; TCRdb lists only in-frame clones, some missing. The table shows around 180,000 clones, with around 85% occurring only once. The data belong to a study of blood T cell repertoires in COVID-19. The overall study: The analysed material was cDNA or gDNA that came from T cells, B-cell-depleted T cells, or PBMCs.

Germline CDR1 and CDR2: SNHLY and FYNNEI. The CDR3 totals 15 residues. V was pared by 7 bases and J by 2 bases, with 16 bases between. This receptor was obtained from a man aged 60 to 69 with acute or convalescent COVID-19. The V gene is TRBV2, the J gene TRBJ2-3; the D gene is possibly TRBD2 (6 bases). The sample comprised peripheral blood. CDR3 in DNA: TGTGCCAGCACCTCTCGTCGGGGGATCACAGATACGCAGTATTTT. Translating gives CASTSRRGITDTQYF.